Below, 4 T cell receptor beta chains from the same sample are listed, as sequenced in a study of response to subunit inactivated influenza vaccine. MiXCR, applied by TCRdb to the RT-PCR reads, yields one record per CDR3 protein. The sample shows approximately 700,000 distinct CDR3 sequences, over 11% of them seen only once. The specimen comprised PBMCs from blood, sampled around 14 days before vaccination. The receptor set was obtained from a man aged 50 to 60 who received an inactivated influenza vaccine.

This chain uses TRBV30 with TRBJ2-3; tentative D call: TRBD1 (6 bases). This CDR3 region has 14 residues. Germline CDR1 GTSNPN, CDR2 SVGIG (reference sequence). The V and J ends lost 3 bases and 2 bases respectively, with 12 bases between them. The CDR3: CAWRGDIYTDTQYF. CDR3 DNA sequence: TGTGCCTGGAGAGGGGACATTTACACAGATACGCAGTATTTT.

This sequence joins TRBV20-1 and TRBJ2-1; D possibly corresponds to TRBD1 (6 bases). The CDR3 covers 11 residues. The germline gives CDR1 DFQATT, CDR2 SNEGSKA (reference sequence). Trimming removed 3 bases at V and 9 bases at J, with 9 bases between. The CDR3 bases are TGCAGTGCTAGCCCCAGGGGTGAGCAGTTCTTC. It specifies CSASPRGEQFF.

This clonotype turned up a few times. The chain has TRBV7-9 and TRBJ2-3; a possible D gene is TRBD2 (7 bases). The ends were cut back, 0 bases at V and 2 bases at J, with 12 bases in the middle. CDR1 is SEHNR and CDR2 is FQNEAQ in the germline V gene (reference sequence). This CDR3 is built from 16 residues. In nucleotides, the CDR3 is TGTGCCAGCAGCTTAGCTGGGGGGGGCCCCACAGATACGCAGTATTTT. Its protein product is CASSLAGGGPTDTQYF.

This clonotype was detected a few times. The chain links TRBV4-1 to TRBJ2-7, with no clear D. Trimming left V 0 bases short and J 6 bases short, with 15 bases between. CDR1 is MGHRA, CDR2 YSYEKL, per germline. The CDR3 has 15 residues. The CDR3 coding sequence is TGCGCCAGCAGCCAAGAACCCAGCGAGAGGTTCGAGCAGTACTTC. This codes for CASSQEPSERFEQYF.